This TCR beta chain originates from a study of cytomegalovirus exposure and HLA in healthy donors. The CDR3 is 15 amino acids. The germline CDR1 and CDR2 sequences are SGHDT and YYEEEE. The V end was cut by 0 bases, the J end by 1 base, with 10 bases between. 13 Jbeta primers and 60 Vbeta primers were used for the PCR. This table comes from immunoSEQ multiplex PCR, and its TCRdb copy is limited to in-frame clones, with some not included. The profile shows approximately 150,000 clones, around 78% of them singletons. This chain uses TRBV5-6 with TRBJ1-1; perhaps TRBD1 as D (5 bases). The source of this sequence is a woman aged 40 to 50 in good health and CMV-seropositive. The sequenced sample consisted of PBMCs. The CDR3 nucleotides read TGTGCCAGCAGCTTGGCCCGTCAGGGGAACACTGAAGCTTTCTTT. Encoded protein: CASSLARQGNTEAFF.